Only a few counts were recorded for the clone carrying this T cell receptor beta chain. This record belongs to a study of blood T cells in healthy people across ages. About the study: Roughly one uniquely barcoded beta molecule per two T cells was captured.

This CDR3 comprises 14 residues. Trimming cost V 3 bases and J 5 bases; bases outside gene matches: 7. In germline, CDR1 is DFQATT, CDR2 SNEGSKA (reference sequence). Combining a sample-barcoded 5' primer with a J-beta primer mix, a second PCR ran for 7 to 11 cycles. TCRdb ran MiXCR on the 5' RACE reads and lists one entry per CDR3 protein. This table has 600,000 to 650,000 distinct CDR3 sequences, approximately 59% appearing once. The sequencing input was blood. The TCR comes from a man between 60 and 70 years old in good health. This chain joins TRBV20-1 and TRBJ2-3; 8 nucleotides align to TRBD2. This CDR3 is CSARGRGVVDTQYF. The DNA for the CDR3 is TGCAGTGCTAGGGGGCGGGGGGTTGTAGATACGCAGTATTTT.